These 6 T cell receptor beta chains share one sample of origin, sequenced in a study of Ad26.COV2.S vaccination and SARS-CoV-2 variants. Sequencing used immunoSEQ multiplex PCR; TCRdb keeps in-frame clones, though not all of them. Among over 400,000 clones, roughly 87% were seen once, and the ten largest hold about 4.1%. The treatment was: approximately 18 received Ad26.COV2.S at low or high dose, single or two shots; 5 received placebo; per-sample allocation not given. The investigators took samples on day 63 after the first vaccine or placebo injection. This specimen was peripheral blood, taken in a trial of Ad26.COV2.S vaccine versus placebo. These receptors came from a person aged 18-60 years who received the Ad26.COV2.S COVID-19 vaccine or a placebo.

Sample share makes this clone medium-sized. The gene calls are TRBV7-2 and TRBJ1-2, with no clear D. CDR1 is SGHTA and CDR2 is FQGNSA in the germline V gene. There are 11 residues in the CDR3. V shed 8 bases and J shed 5 bases, with 9 bases lying between them. The CDR3 region is CASGKFYGYTF. The CDR3, as DNA: TGTGCCAGCGGGAAATTTTATGGCTACACCTTC.

This chain uses TRBV28 with TRBJ2-1, with D perhaps matching TRBD2 (5 bases). CDR1 and CDR2 from the germline V gene are MDHEN and SYDVKM. CDR3 length equals 16 residues. V was pared by 4 bases and J by 3 bases, with 16 bases between. CDR3 in amino acids: CASSSPSSRHYNEQFF. For the CDR3, the DNA is TGTGCCAGCAGTTCTCCTAGCTCTCGGCACTACAATGAGCAGTTCTTC.

CDR3 region: CASRVTQTASGIYEQYF. CDR3 nucleotides: TGCGCCAGCAGGGTTACCCAGACGGCTAGCGGGATCTACGAGCAGTACTTC. V and J are TRBV5-1 and TRBJ2-7, with 9 nucleotides matching TRBD2. V lost 5 bases to trimming and J lost 3 bases; unmatched junction nucleotides: 15. CDR3 length: 17 amino acids. Germline-derived CDR1 and CDR2 are SGHRS and YFSETQ. Full variable domain (missing parts from reference TRBV5-1 and TRBJ2-7): KAGVTQTPRYLIKTRGQQVTLSCSPISGHRSVSWYQQTPGQGLQFLFEYFSETQRNKGNFPGRFSGRQFSNSRSEMNVSTLELGDSALYLCASRVTQTASGIYEQYFGPGTRLTVT.

This chain links TRBV7-6 with TRBJ1-3; D remains ambiguous. The V end lost 0 bases, the J end lost 0 bases, and 12 bases lay between the germline ends. There are 17 residues in the CDR3. CDR1 SGHVS and CDR2 FNYEAQ come from the germline V gene. CDR3 nucleotides: TGTGCCAGCAGCTTAGCGCTGTCGGGAAACTCTGGAAACACCATATATTTT. Protein sequence: CASSLALSGNSGNTIYF.

The rearrangement uses TRBV2 and TRBJ2-3, with D perhaps matching TRBD2 (6 bases). Germline V gene data show CDR1 as SNHLY and CDR2 as FYNNEI. This CDR3 contains 15 residues. The V end was cut by 5 bases, the J end by 1 base, with 13 bases between. Here the CDR3 DNA reads TGTGCCAGCAGTCTGACTAGAGGGGGCACAGATACGCAGTATTTT. Translating it yields CASSLTRGGTDTQYF.

This rearrangement joins TRBV18 to TRBJ2-1; 11 bases align to TRBD1. Trimming cost V 6 bases and J 2 bases; bases outside gene matches: 6. CDR1 is KGHSH and CDR2 is LQKENI in the germline V gene. The CDR3 spans 16 residues. Here the CDR3 reads CASSPTGQGAYNEQFF. The CDR3 nucleotides are TGTGCCAGCTCCCCAACGGGACAGGGGGCCTACAATGAGCAGTTCTTC.